A single sample is the source of the 16 T cell receptor beta chains below, sequenced in a study of T cell changes during pregnancy in multiple sclerosis (dated by TCRdb to between 2018 and 2021). The library was built by means of the immunoSEQ multiplex PCR assay. TCRdb limited this immuneACCESS table to in-frame rearrangements with V and J called. A share of clones is missing; checked studies link under half to unresolved V genes, and the rest is unexplained. This sample is represented by around 28,000 clones; 90% of them were singletons. About 4.5% of the sample belongs to the ten largest clones. Material: CD8+ T cells from peripheral blood mononuclear cells, obtained in the second trimester of pregnancy. The receptors were gathered from a female donor with multiple sclerosis, enrolled in a pregnancy study.

The CDR3 reads CASSQEWTGISYEQYF. CDR3 DNA: TGCGCCAGCAGCCAAGAGTGGACAGGGATTTCCTACGAGCAGTACTTC. This chain uses TRBV4-1 with TRBJ2-7; 8 nucleotides align to TRBD1. CDR1 and CDR2 from the germline V gene are MGHRA and YSYEKL. The junction had 5 bases not matched to a gene; V was cut back by 0 bases and J by 1 base. CDR3 length: 16 amino acids.

The rearrangement uses TRBV10-1 and TRBJ2-2; TRBD2 aligns across 7 bases. CDR3 length equals 13 residues. Germline CDR1 WNHNN, CDR2 SYGVQD (reference sequence). Unmatched junction bases numbered 3, after V lost 9 bases and J lost 2 bases. The CDR3 nucleotides are TGCGCCAGTCAGCGGGGAAACACCGGGGAGCTGTTTTTT. The encoded protein is CASQRGNTGELFF.

The rearrangement links TRBV4-1 to TRBJ1-2, with D unresolved. This CDR3 has 14 amino acids. The V end lost 1 base, the J end lost 3 bases, and 9 bases lay between the germline ends. Germline V gives CDR1 MGHRA, CDR2 YSYEKL. Written as DNA, the CDR3 is TGCGCCAGCAGCCAAGGAACAGAAGACTATGGCTACACCTTC. This encodes CASSQGTEDYGYTF.

This clone was found a few times. DNA for the CDR3: TGTGCCAGCAGCACCTTAGCGGGAGTGGCCAAAAACATTCAGTACTTC. Its translation: CASSTLAGVAKNIQYF. The genes are TRBV7-9 and TRBJ2-4; 9 bases agree with TRBD2. There are 16 residues in the CDR3. Germline lookup yields CDR1 SEHNR and CDR2 FQNEAQ (reference sequence). J gave up 1 base and V 5 bases, and 6 bases lay outside the gene matches.

This chain connects TRBV13 to TRBJ2-5, with 12 bases that match TRBD2. Trimming cost V 4 bases and J 5 bases; bases outside gene matches: 5. CDR3 size: 15 residues. Germline CDR1 PRHDT, CDR2 FYEKMQ (reference sequence). This CDR3 reads CASSSSSGRVETQYF. Here the CDR3 DNA reads TGTGCCAGCAGCTCCTCTAGCGGGAGGGTTGAGACCCAGTACTTC.

V gene TRBV12-2 combines with J gene TRBJ2-7; TRBD1, the table's D call, lacks a check against the DNA. TRBV12-2 is given as a pseudogene. The length of the CDR3 is 13 residues. The CDR3 is CASRFTENYEQYF. The CDR3 DNA reads as TGTGCAAGTCGCTTTACAGAGAACTACGAGCAGTACTTC.

The chain combines TRBV29-1 with TRBJ1-2, with TRBD1 matching over 10 bases. The CDR3 covers 16 residues. Germline-derived CDR1 and CDR2 are SQVTM and ANQGSEA. Losses at the gene ends were 6 bases for V and 0 bases for J; bases not matched to a gene: 10. CDR3 amino acids: CSVSGQGLRANYGYTF. As DNA, the CDR3 is TGCAGCGTCTCGGGACAGGGGTTACGAGCTAACTATGGCTACACCTTC.

The chain has TRBV2 and TRBJ1-1; 7 bases agree with TRBD1. Trimming removed 4 bases from V and 3 bases from J; junction bases left unmatched: 11. The CDR3 length is 16 residues. CDR1 and CDR2 from the germline V gene are SNHLY and FYNNEI. The CDR3 here is CASSVAIQGLYTEAFF. The DNA for the CDR3 is TGTGCCAGCAGTGTTGCCATACAGGGGCTTTACACTGAAGCTTTCTTT.

This rearrangement joins TRBV6-5 to TRBJ2-5; perhaps TRBD1 as D (6 bases). This CDR3 spans 13 amino acids. Per the germline V gene, CDR1 is MNHEY and CDR2 is SVGAGI. Deletions cut 3 bases from V and 4 bases from J, with 9 bases between. The CDR3 DNA reads as TGTGCCAGCAGTTATCCCAGGGGAGAGACCCAGTACTTC. Amino acids: CASSYPRGETQYF.

The rearrangement joins TRBV2 to TRBJ2-5; 10 positions agree with TRBD2. The CDR3 consists of 17 residues. V shed 0 bases and J 2 bases; nucleotides not matched to a gene: 6. In germline, CDR1 is SNHLY, CDR2 FYNNEI. The CDR3 bases are TGTGCCAGCAGTGAAGCAGCTAGCGGGAGTTCACAAGAGACCCAGTACTTC. Translating gives CASSEAASGSSQETQYF.

Only a few counts were recorded for this clone. The chain recombines TRBV4-3 with TRBJ1-4; D may be TRBD1 (6 bases). With 3 bases removed from V and 3 bases from J, the gap between germline ends came to 14 bases. Germline-derived CDR1 and CDR2 are LGHNA and YSLEER. The CDR3 is made up of 16 amino acids. The CDR3 spells CASSHLRGGANEKLFF. CDR3 bases: TGCGCCAGCAGCCACCTAAGAGGGGGTGCTAATGAAAAACTGTTTTTT.

The J gene is TRBJ1-5, the V gene TRBV7-8, with TRBD1 as a possible D gene (5 bases). Germline assignment: CDR1 SGHVS and CDR2 FQNEAQ. V was clipped by 1 base and J by 0 bases, with 13 bases between them. This CDR3 is built from 17 residues. Here the CDR3 DNA reads TGTGCCAGCAGCTTAGGGGGGGGTGGATATAGCAATCAGCCCCAGCATTTT. The encoded protein is CASSLGGGGYSNQPQHF.

The V call is TRBV11-3, the J call TRBJ2-7, with D tentatively TRBD2 (6 bases). Trimming took 0 bases from V and 5 from J, leaving 8 bases between them. CDR1 is SGHNT, CDR2 YENEEA, per germline. CDR3 length equals 13 residues. The CDR3, as DNA: TGTGCCAGCAGCTTAGATGGAGGGAACGAGCAGTACTTC. The encoded protein is CASSLDGGNEQYF.

This chain uses TRBV29-1 with TRBJ1-2; 8 bases agree with TRBD1. The CDR3 covers 13 residues. The J segment lost 3 bases and the V segment lost 3 bases, leaving 3 bases of the junction unmatched. Germline-derived CDR1 and CDR2 are SQVTM and ANQGSEA. CDR3 region: CSVEGDRYYGYTF. CDR3 in DNA: TGCAGCGTTGAGGGGGACAGGTACTATGGCTACACCTTC.

The CDR3 is CASSLDRSLAYEQYF. In DNA form, the CDR3 reads TGTGCCAGCAGCTTAGATCGGAGTCTAGCCTACGAGCAGTACTTC. This rearrangement joins TRBV11-2 to TRBJ2-7; no definite D call. Trimming took off 0 bases at V and 2 bases at J, with 11 bases between the two ends. In germline, CDR1 is SGHAT, CDR2 FQNNGV. The CDR3 contains 15 residues.

A single count supports this clone. In nucleotides, the CDR3 is TGTGCCAGCAGCTCGGGACTAGCGGGAGCGGGAGAGACCCAGTACTTC. It is translated as CASSSGLAGAGETQYF. V usage is TRBV7-3 and J usage is TRBJ2-5; TRBD2 matches 14 bases. This CDR3 is built from 16 residues. J gave up 4 bases and V 4 bases, and 5 bases lay outside the gene matches. Looked up from germline, CDR1 is SGHTA and CDR2 is FQGTGA.